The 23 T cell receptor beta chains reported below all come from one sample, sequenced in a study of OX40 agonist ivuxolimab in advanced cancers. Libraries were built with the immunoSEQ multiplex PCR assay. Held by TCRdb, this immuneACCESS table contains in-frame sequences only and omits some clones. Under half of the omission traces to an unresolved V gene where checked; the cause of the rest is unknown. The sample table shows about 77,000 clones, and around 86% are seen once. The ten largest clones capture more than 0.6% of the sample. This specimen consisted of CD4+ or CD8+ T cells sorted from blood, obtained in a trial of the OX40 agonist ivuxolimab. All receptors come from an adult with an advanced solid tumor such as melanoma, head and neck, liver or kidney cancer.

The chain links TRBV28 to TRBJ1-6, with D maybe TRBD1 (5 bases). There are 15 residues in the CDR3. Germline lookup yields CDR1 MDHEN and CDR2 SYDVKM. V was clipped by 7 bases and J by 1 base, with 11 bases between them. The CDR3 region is CASTGHPSYNSPLHF. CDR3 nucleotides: TGTGCCAGCACAGGACACCCGTCCTATAATTCACCCCTCCACTTT. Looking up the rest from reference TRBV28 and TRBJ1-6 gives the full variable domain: DVKVTQSSRYLVKRTGEKVFLECVQDMDHENMFWYRQDPGLGLRLIYFSYDVKMKEKGDIPEGYSVSREKKERFSLILESASTNQTSMYLCASTGHPSYNSPLHFGNGTRLTVT.

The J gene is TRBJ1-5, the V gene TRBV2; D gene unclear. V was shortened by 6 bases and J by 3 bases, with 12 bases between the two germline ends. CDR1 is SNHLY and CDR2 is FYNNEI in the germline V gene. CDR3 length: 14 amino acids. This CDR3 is CASRPLGNNQPQHF. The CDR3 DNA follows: TGTGCCAGCAGGCCCCTCGGGAACAATCAGCCCCAGCATTTT.

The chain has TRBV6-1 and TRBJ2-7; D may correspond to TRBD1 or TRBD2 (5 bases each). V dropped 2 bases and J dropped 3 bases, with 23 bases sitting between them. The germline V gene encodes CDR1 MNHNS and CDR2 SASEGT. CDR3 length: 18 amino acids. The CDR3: CASSETRQSPVEGYEQYF. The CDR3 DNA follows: TGTGCCAGCAGTGAAACTAGACAGTCCCCCGTTGAGGGCTACGAGCAGTACTTC.

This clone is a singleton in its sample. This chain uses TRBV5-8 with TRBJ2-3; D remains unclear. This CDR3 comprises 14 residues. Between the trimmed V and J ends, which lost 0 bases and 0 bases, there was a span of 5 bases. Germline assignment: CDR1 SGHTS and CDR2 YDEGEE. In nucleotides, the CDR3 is TGTGCCAGCAGCTTGGGATGGAGCACAGATACGCAGTATTTT. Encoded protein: CASSLGWSTDTQYF.

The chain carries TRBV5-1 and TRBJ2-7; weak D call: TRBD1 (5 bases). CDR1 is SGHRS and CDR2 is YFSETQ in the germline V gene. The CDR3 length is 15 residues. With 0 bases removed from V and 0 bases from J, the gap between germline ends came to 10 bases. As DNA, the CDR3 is TGCGCCAGCAGCTTGGTAAGGGGTTTCTCCTACGAGCAGTACTTC. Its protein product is CASSLVRGFSYEQYF.

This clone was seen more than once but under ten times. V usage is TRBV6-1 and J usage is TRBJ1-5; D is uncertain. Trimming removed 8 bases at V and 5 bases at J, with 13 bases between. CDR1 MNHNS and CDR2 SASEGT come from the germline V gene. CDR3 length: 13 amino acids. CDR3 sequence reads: CASSRRVDQPQHF. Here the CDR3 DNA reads TGTGCCAGCTCAAGGAGGGTTGATCAGCCCCAGCATTTT.

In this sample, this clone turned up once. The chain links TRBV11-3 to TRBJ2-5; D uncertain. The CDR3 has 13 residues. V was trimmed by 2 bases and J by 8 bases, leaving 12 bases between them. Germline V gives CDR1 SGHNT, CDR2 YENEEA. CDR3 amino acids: CASSLRMGETQYF. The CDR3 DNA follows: TGTGCCAGCAGCTTACGGATGGGTGAAACCCAGTACTTC.

CDR3 in DNA: TGCGCCAGCAGCCAAGACCCGACGGGTAAAACTGAAGCTTTCTTT. Protein product: CASSQDPTGKTEAFF. The chain couples TRBV4-3 to TRBJ1-1, with no clear D. This CDR3 comprises 15 residues. Per germline, CDR1 LGHNA and CDR2 YSLEER. Between the trimmed V and J ends, which lost 0 bases and 5 bases, there was a span of 13 bases.

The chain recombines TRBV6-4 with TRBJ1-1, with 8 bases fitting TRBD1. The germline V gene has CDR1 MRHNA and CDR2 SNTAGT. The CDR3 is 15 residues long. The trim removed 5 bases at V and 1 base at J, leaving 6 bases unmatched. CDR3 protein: CASSRNRGTNTEAFF. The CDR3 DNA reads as TGTGCCAGCAGTAGAAACAGGGGGACGAACACTGAAGCTTTCTTT.

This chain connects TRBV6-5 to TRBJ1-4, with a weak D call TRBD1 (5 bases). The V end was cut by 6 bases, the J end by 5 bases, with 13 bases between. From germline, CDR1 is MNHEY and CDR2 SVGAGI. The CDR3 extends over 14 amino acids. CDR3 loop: CASRRDSVNEKLFF. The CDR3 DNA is TGTGCCAGCAGGCGGGACTCTGTGAATGAAAAACTGTTTTTT.

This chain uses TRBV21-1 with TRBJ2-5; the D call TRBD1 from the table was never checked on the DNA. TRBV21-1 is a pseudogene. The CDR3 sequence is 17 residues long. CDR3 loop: CASSARTGGQGKETQYF. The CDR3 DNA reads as TGTGCCAGCAGCGCCCGGACAGGCGGCCAAGGAAAAGAGACCCAGTACTTC.

The DNA for the CDR3 is TGTGCCAGCAGCTTGGCAGGTTCGGGGGGAGAGACCCAGTACTTC. Translated: CASSLAGSGGETQYF. The chain joins TRBV5-4 to TRBJ2-5; 7 bases line up with TRBD2. V shed 0 bases, J shed 4 bases, and the junction held 6 bases outside the gene matches. The CDR3 runs 15 residues. Germline V CDR1 and CDR2: SGHNT, YYREEE (reference sequence).

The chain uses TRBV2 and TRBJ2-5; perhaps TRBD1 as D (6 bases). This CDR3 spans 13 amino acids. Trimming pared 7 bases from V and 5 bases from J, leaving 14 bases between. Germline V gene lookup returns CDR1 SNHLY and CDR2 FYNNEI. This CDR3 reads CASNYRARETQYF. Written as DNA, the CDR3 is TGTGCCAGCAACTACAGGGCTAGGGAGACCCAGTACTTC.

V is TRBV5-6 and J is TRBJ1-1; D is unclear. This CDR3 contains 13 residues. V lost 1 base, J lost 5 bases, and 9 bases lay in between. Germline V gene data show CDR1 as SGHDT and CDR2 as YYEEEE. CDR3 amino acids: CASSLMLRTEAFF. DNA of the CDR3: TGTGCCAGCAGCTTGATGTTACGGACTGAAGCTTTCTTT.

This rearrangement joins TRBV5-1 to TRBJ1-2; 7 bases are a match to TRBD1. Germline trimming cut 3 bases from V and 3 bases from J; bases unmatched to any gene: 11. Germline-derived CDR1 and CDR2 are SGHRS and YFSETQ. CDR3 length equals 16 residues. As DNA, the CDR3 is TGCGCCAGCAGCTCCGGAGTTCGTCAGGGGGACTATGGCTACACCTTC. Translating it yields CASSSGVRQGDYGYTF.

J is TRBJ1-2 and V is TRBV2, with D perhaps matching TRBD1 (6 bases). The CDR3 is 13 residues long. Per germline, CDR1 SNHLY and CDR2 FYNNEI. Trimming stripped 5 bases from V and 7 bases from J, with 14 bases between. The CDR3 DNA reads TGTGCCAGCAGTCGAGGGGGGCAGGGTGGCTACACCTTC. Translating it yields CASSRGGQGGYTF. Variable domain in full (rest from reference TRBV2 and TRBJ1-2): EPEVTQTPSHQVTQMGQEVILRCVPISNHLYFYWYRQILGQKVEFLVSFYNNEISEKSEIFDDQFSVERPDGSNFTLKIRSTKLEDSAMYFCASSRGGQGGYTFGSGTRLTVV.

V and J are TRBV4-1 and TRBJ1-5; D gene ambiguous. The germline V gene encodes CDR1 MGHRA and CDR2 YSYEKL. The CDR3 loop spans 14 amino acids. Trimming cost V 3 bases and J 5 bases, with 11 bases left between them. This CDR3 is CASSQVGSDQPQHF. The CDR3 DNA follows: TGCGCCAGCAGCCAGGTGGGGTCAGATCAGCCCCAGCATTTT.

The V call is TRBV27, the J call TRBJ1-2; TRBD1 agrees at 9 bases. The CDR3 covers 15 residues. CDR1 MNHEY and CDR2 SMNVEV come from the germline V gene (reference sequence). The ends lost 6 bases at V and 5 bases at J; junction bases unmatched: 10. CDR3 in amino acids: CASSSLEDRGYGYTF. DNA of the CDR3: TGTGCCAGCAGCTCCCTAGAGGACAGGGGTTATGGCTACACCTTC.

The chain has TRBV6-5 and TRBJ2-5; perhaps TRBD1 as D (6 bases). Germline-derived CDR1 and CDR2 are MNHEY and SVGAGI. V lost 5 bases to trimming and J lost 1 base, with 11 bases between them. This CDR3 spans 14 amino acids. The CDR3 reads CASSRGTFQETQYF. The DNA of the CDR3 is TGTGCCAGCAGTCGTGGGACATTCCAAGAGACCCAGTACTTC.

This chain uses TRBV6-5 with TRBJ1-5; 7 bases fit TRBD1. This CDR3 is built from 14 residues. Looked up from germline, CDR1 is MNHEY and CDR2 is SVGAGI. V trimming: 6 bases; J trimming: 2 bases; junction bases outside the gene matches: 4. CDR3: CASRTGYGNQPQHF. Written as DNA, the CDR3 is TGTGCCAGCAGGACAGGGTATGGCAATCAGCCCCAGCATTTT.

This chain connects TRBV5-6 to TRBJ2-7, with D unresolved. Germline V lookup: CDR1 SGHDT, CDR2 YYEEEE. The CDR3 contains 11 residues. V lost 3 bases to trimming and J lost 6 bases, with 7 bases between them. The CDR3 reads CASSSRAEQYF. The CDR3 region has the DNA TGTGCCAGCAGCTCACGGGCCGAGCAGTACTTC.

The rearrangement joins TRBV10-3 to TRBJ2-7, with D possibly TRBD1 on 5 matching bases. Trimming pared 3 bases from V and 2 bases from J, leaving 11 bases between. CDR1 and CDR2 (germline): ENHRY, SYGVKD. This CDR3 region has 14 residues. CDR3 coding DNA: TGTGCCATCAGTGACTTGGGGCCGACCTACGAGCAGTACTTC. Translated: CAISDLGPTYEQYF.

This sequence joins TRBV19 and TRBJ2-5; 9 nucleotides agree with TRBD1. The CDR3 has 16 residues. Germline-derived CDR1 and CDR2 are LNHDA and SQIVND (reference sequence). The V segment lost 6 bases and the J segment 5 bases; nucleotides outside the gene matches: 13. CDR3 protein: CASSPPPGQGFETQYF. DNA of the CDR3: TGTGCCAGTAGCCCCCCCCCGGGACAGGGTTTCGAGACCCAGTACTTC.